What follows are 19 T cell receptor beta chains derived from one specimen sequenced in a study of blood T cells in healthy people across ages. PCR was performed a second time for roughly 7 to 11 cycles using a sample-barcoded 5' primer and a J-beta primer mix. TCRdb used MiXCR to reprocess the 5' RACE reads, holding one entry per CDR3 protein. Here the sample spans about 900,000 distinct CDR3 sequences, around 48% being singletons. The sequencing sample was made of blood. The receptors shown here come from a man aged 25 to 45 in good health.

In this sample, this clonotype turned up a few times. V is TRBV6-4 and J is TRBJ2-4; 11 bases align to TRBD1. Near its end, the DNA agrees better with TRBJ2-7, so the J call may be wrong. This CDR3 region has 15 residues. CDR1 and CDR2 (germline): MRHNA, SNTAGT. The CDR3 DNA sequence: TGTGCCAGCAGTGACGGGACAGGGGGTATGAACGAGCAGTACTTC. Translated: CASSDGTGGMNEQYF.

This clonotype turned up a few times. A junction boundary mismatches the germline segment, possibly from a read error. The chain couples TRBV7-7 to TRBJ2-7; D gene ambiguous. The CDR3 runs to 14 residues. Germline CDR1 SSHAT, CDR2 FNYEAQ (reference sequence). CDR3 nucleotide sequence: TGTGCTAGCAGCCCCGCCAGGAGCTCCTACGAGCAGTACTTC. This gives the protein CASSPARSSYEQYF.

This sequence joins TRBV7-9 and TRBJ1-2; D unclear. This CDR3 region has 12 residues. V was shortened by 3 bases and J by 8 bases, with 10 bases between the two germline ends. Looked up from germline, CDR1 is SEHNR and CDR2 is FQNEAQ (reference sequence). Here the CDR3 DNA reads TGTGCCAGCAGCTTCACCGGGGAAGGCTACACCTTC. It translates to CASSFTGEGYTF.

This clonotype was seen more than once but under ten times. The CDR3 is CASRPGTVTEAFF. DNA for the CDR3: TGTGCCAGCAGGCCAGGGACCGTCACTGAAGCTTTCTTT. The V and J genes are TRBV28 and TRBJ1-1; weak D call: TRBD1 (5 bases). Germline V gene sequence: CDR1 MDHEN, CDR2 SYDVKM. V was cut by 6 bases and J by 4 bases, with 12 bases left in between. The CDR3 totals 13 residues.

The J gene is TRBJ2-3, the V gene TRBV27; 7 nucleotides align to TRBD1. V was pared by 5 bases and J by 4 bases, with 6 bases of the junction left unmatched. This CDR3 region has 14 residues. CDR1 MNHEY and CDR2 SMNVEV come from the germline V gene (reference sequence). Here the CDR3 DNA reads TGTGCCAGCAGTGACCTCGACAGGGCAGATACGCAGTATTTT. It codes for CASSDLDRADTQYF.

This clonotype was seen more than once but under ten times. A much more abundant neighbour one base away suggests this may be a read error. As DNA, the CDR3 is TGTGCCAGCAGCTTCACGCAGGGAGGGTACAATGAGCAGTACTTC. Protein product: CASSFTQGGYNEQYF. The rearrangement links TRBV7-2 to TRBJ2-1, with 7 bases fitting TRBD2. The J call may not be correct, given that the DNA end is closer to TRBJ2-7. CDR3 length: 15 amino acids. Germline V gene lookup returns CDR1 SGHTA and CDR2 FQGNSA.

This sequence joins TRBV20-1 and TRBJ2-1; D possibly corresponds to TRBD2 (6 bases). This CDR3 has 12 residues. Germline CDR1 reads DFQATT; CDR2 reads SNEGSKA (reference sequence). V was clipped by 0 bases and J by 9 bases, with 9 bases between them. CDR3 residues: CSARDGGLEQFF. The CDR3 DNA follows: TGCAGTGCTAGAGATGGGGGACTTGAGCAGTTCTTC.

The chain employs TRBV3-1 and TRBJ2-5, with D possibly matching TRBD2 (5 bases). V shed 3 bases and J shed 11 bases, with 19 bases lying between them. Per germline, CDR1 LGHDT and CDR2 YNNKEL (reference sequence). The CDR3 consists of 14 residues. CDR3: CASSHGSGERWQYF. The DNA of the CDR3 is TGTGCCAGCAGCCACGGCAGCGGAGAGCGGTGGCAGTACTTC.

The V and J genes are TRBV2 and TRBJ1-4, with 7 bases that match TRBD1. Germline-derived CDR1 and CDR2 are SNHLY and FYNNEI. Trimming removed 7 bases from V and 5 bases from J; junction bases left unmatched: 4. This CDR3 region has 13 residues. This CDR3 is CASTGTENEKLFF. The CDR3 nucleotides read TGTGCCAGCACCGGGACAGAGAATGAAAAACTGTTTTTT.

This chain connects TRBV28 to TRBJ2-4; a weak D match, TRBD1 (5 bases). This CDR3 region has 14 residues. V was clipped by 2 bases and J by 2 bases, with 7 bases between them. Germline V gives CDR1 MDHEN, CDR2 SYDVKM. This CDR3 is CASSLPGTKNIQYF. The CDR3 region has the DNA TGTGCCAGCAGTTTACCAGGGACCAAAAACATTCAGTACTTC.

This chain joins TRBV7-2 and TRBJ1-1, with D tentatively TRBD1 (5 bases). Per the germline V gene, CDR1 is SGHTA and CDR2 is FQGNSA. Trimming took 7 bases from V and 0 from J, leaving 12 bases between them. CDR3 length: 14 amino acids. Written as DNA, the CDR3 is TGTGCCAGCACCGGAGGGGTACTGAACACTGAAGCTTTCTTT. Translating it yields CASTGGVLNTEAFF.

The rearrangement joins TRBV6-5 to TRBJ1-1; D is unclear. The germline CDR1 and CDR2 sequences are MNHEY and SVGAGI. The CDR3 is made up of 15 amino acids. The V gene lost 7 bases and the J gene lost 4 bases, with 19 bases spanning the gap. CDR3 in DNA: TGTGCCAGCAACGAGGACGGCACGAGAGGCACTGAAGCTTTCTTT. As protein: CASNEDGTRGTEAFF.

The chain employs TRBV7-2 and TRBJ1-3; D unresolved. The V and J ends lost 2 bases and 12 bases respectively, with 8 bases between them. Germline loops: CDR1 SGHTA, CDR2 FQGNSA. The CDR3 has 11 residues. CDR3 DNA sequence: TGTGCCAGCAGCTTACCGCCCCGCATATATTTT. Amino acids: CASSLPPRIYF.

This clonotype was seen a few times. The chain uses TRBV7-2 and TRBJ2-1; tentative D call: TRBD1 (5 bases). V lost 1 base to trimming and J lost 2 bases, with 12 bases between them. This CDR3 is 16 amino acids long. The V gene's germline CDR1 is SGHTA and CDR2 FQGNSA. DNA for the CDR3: TGTGCCAGCAGCTTAGAACTCCAGGGTGCCTACAATGAGCAGTTCTTC. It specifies CASSLELQGAYNEQFF.

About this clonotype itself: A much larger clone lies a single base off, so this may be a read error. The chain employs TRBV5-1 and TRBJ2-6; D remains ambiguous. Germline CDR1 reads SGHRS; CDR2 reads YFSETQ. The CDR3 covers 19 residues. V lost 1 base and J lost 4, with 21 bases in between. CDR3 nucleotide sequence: TGCGCCAGCAGCTTGTTGGCGTCTTCGGACGCCTACGGGGCCAACGTCCTGACTTTC. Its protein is CASSLLASSDAYGANVLTF.

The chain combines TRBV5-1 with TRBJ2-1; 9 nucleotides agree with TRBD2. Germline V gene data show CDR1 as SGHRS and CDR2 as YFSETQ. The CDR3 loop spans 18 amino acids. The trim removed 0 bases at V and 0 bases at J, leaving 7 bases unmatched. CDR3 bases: TGCGCCAGCAGCTTGGCCCAGCGGGGGGAAAGCTCCTACAATGAGCAGTTCTTC. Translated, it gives CASSLAQRGESSYNEQFF. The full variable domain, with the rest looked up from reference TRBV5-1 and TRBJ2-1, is KAGVTQTPRYLIKTRGQQVTLSCSPISGHRSVSWYQQTPGQGLQFLFEYFSETQRNKGNFPGRFSGRQFSNSRSEMNVSTLELGDSALYLCASSLAQRGESSYNEQFFGPGTRLTVL.

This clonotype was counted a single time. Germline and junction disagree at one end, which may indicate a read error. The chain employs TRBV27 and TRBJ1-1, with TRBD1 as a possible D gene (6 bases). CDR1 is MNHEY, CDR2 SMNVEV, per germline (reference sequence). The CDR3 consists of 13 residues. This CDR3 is CASSFTDRSEAFF. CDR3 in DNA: TGTGCCAGCAGTTTTACGGACAGAAGTGAAGCCTTCTTT.

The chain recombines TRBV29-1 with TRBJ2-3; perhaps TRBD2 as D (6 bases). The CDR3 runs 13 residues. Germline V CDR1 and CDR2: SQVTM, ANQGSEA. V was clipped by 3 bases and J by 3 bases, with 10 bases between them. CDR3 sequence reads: CSVETGRTDTQYF. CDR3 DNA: TGCAGCGTTGAGACGGGGAGGACAGATACGCAGTATTTT.

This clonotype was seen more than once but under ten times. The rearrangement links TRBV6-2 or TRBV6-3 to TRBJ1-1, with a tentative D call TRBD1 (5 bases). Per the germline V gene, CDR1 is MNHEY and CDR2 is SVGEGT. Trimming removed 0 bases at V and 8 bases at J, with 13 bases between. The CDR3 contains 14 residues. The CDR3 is CASSYSIAGGEAFF. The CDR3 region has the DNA TGTGCCAGCAGTTACTCGATCGCGGGGGGAGAAGCTTTCTTT.